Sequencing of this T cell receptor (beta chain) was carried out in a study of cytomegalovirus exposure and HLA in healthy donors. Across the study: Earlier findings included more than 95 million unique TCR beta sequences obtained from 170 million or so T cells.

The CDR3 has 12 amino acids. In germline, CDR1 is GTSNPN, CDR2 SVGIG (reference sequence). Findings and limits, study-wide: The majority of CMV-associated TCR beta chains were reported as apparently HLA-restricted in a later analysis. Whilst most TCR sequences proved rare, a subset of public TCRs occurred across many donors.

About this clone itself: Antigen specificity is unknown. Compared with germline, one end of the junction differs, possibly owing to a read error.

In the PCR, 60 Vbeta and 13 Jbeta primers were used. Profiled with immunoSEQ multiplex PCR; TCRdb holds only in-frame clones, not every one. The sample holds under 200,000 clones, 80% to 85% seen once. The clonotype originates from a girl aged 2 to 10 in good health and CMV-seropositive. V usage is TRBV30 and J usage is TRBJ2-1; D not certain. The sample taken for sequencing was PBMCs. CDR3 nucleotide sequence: TGTGCCTGGAGCGACCATTACAGTGAGCAGTTCTTC. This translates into CAWSDHYSEQFF. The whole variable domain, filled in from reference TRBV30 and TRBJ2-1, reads SQTIHQWPATLVQPVGSPLSLECTVEGTSNPNLYWYRQAAGRGLQLLFYSVGIGQISSEVPQNLSASRPQDRQFILSSKKLLLSDSGFYLCAWSDHYSEQFFGPGTRLTVL.